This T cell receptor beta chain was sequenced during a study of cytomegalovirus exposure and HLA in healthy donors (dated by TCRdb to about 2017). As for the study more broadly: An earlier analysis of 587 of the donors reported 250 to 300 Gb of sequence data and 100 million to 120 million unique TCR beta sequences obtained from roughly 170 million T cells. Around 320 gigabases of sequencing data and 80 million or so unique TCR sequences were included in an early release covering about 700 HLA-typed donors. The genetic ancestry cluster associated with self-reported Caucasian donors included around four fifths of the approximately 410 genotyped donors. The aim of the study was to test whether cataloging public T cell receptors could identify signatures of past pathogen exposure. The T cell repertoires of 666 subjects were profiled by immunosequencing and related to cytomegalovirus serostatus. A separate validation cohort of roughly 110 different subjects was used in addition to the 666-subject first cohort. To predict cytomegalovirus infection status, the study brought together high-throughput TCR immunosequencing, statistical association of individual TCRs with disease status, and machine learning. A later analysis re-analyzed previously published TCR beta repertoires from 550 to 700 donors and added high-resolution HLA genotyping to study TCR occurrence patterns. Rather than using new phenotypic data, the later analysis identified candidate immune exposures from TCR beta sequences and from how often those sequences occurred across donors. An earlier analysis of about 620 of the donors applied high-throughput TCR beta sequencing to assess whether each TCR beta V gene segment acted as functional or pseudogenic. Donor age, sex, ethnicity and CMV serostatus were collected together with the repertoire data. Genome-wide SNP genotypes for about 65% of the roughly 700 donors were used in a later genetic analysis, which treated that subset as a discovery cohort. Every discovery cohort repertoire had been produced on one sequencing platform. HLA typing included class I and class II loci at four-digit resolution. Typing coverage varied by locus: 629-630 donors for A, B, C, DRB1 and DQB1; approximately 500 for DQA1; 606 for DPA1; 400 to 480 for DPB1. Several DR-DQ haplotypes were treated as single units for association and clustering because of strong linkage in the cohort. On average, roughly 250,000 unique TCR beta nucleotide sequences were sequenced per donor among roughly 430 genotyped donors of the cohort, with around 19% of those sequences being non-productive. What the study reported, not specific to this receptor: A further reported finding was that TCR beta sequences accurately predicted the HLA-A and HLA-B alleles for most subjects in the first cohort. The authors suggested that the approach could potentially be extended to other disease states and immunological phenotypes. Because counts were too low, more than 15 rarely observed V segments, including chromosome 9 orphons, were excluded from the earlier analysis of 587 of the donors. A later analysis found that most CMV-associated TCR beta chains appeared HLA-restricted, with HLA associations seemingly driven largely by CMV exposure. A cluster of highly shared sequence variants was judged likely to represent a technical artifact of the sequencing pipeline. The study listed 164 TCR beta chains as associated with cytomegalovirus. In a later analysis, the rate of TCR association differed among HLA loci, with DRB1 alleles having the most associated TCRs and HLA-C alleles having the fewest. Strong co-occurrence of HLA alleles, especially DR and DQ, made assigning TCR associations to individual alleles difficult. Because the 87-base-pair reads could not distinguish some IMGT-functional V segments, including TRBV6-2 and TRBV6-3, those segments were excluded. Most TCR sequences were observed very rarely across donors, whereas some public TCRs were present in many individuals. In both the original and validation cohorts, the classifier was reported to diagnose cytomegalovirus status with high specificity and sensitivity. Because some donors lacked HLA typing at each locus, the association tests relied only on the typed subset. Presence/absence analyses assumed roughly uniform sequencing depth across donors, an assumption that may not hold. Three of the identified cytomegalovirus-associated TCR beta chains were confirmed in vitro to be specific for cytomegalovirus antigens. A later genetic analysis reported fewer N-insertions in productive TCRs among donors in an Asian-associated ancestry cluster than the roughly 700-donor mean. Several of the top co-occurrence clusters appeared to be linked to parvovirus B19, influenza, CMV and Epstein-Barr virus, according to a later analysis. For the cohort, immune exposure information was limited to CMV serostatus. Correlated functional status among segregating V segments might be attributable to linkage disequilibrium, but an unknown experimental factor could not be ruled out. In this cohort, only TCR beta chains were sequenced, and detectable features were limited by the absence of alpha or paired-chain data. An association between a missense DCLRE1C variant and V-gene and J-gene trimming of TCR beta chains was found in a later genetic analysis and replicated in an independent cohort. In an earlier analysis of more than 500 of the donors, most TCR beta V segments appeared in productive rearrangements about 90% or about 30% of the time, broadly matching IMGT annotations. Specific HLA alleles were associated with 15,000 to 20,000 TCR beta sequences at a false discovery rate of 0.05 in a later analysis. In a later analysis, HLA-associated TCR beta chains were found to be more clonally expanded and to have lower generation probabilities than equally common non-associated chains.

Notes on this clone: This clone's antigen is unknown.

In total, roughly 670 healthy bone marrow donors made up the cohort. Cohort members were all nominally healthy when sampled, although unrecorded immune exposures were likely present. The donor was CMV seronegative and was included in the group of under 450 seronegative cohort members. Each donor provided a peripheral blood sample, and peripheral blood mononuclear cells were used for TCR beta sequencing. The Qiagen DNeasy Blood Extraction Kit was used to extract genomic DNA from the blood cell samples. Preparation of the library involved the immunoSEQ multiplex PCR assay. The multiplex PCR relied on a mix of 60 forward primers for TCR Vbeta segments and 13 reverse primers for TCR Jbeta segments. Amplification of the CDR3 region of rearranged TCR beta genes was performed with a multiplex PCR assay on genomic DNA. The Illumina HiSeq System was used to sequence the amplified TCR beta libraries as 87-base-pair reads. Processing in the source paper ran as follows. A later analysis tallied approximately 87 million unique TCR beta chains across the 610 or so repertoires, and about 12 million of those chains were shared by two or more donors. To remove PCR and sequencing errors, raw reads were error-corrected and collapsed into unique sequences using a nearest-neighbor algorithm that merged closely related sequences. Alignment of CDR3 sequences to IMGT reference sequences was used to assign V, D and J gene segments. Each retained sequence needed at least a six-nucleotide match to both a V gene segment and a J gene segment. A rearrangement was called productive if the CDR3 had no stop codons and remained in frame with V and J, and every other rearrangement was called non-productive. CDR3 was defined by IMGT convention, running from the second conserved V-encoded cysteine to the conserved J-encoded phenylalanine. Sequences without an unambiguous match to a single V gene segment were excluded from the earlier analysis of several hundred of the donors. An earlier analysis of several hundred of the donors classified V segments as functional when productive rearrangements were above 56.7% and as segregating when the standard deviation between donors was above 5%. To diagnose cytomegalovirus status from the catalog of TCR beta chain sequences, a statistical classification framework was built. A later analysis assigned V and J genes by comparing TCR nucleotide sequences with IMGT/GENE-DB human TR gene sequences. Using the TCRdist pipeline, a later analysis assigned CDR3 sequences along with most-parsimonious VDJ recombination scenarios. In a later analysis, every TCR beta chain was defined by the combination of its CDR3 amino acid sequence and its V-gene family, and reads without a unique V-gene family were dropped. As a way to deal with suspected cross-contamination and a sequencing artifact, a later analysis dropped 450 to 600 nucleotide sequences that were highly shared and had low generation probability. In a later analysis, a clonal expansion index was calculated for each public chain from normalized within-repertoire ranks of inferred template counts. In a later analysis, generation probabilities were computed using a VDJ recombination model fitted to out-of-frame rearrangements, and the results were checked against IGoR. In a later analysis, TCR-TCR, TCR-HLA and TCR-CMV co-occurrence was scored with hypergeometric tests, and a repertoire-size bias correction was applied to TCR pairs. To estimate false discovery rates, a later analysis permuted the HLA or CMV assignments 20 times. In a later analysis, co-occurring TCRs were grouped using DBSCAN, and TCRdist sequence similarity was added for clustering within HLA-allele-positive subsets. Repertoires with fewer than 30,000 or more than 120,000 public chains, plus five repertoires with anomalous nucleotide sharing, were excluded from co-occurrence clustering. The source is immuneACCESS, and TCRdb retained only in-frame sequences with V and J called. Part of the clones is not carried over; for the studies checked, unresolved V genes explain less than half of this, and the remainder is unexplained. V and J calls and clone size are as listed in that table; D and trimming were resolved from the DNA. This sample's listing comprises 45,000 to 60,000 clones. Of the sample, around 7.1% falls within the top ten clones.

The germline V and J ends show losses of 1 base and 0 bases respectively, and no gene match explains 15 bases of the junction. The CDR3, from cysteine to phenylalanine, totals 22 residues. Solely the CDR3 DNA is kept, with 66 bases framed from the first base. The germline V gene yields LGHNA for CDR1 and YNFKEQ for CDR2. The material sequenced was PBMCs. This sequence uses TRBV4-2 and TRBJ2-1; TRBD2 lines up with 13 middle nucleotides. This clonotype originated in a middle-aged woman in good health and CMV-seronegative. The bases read TGTGCCAGCAGCCAAGCCAGACAGTCGCGGACTAGCGGGAGTAGCTCCTACAATGAGCAGTTCTTC. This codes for CASSQARQSRTSGSSSYNEQFF.